Described below is a single T cell receptor beta chain sequence and its context. This sample is drawn from a study of technical replicates of blood from a handful of donors. Assay: immunoSEQ multiplex PCR; the TCRdb copy retains only in-frame clones and omits some. The table records 76,000 or so clones, roughly 91% of them present only once. J gave up 4 bases and V 3 bases, and 12 bases lay outside the gene matches. CDR1 is MDHEN, CDR2 SYDVKM, per germline. CDR3 length: 17 residues. The V and J genes are TRBV28 and TRBJ2-7, with 10 bases lining up with TRBD2. The source is a human donor in good health. Sequencing used T cells isolated from PBMCs. In nucleotides, the CDR3 is TGTGCCAGCAGTTTTTTGGCTAGCGGGAGTATGGCTTACGAGCAGTACTTC. It codes for CASSFLASGSMAYEQYF.